Presented here are 26 T cell receptor beta chains from one specimen sequenced in a study of blood T cell repertoires in COVID-19. Assay used: immunoSEQ multiplex PCR; TCRdb lists only in-frame clones, some missing. The sample has about 210,000 clones, approximately 80% seen once. Sequencing was done on a sample of PBMCs or T cells enriched from blood (not recorded which). The receptor source for this set is a woman in her fifties or sixties with acute COVID-19.

J is TRBJ2-7 and V is TRBV18; D unresolved. Germline loops: CDR1 KGHSH, CDR2 LQKENI. CDR3 length equals 14 residues. Trimming stripped 2 bases from V and 5 bases from J, with 13 bases between. The CDR3 loop is CASSPFAGSNEQYF. The CDR3 nucleotides read TGTGCCAGCTCACCATTTGCCGGTTCGAACGAGCAGTACTTC.

The V call is TRBV12-3 or TRBV12-4, the J call TRBJ2-5; 16 nucleotides agree with TRBD2. V shed 6 bases and J 13 bases; nucleotides not matched to a gene: 5. This CDR3 is built from 13 residues. The CDR3 bases are TGTGCCAGCAGAGGGACTAGCGGGGGGGCCTGGTACTTC. Protein product: CASRGTSGGAWYF.

The chain has TRBV4-3 and TRBJ1-6; 8 bases map to TRBD1. The CDR3 sequence is 17 residues long. After removal of 2 bases from V and 4 bases from J, the junction contained 7 bases not matched to a gene. Germline V gene sequence: CDR1 LGHNA, CDR2 YSLEER. The CDR3 nucleotides read TGCGCCAGCAGCCAAAGTAGGGGGACAGGTTATAATTCACCCCTCCACTTT. It codes for CASSQSRGTGYNSPLHF.

This rearrangement joins TRBV7-2 to TRBJ1-3; 9 bases agree with TRBD1. The CDR3 runs 16 residues. Germline CDR1 is SGHTA and CDR2 is FQGNSA. J lost 4 bases, V lost 5 bases, and 9 bases had no gene match. CDR3 nucleotide sequence: TGTGCCAGCAGCGGGGGGGACAGGGTATCAGGAAACACCATATATTTT. This encodes CASSGGDRVSGNTIYF.

The chain carries TRBV19 and TRBJ1-2, with a tentative D call TRBD1 (6 bases). Germline V lookup: CDR1 LNHDA, CDR2 SQIVND (reference sequence). V shed 4 bases and J shed 5 bases, with 14 bases lying between them. The CDR3 covers 14 residues. In DNA, the CDR3 is TGTGCCAGTAGTACCAGGTCAGGGGTTTATGGCTACACCTTC. Protein: CASSTRSGVYGYTF.

V usage is TRBV28 and J usage is TRBJ1-1; D not resolved. Trimming removed 1 base from V and 6 bases from J, with 21 bases in between. CDR3 length: 17 amino acids. The germline CDR1 and CDR2 sequences are MDHEN and SYDVKM. The CDR3 loop reads CASSLSAQVERTPEAFF. The CDR3 DNA sequence: TGTGCCAGCAGTTTATCCGCCCAGGTAGAGAGAACACCTGAAGCTTTCTTT. The full variable domain, with the rest looked up from reference TRBV28 and TRBJ1-1, is DVKVTQSSRYLVKRTGEKVFLECVQDMDHENMFWYRQDPGLGLRLIYFSYDVKMKEKGDIPEGYSVSREKKERFSLILESASTNQTSMYLCASSLSAQVERTPEAFFGQGTRLTVV.

This clone has a handful of counts. V gene TRBV3-1 (or the pseudogene TRBV3-2) combines with J gene TRBJ2-7; 10 bases are shared with TRBD2. This CDR3 has 15 amino acids. Trimming at V came to 3 bases and at J to 4 bases, leaving 6 bases not matched to a gene. Germline CDR1 reads LGHDT; CDR2 reads YNNKEL (reference sequence). The CDR3 reads CASSHSASGGYEQYF. The CDR3 DNA reads TGTGCCAGCAGCCATTCGGCTAGCGGGGGTTACGAGCAGTACTTC.

This chain uses TRBV6-6 with TRBJ2-1; the match to TRBD2 covers 8 bases. V was pared by 10 bases and J by 2 bases, with 1 base of the junction left unmatched. CDR1 is MNHNY, CDR2 SVGAGI, per germline (reference sequence). The CDR3 length is 12 residues. The CDR3 DNA reads as TGTGCCAACGGGGGGGCCTACAATGAGCAGTTCTTC. Its translation is CANGGAYNEQFF.

The CDR3 sequence: CASSLAGGDTDTQYF. CDR3 sequence (DNA): TGTGCCAGCAGCTTAGCGGGAGGGGACACAGATACGCAGTATTTT. The chain links TRBV7-2 to TRBJ2-3; TRBD2 aligns across 7 bases. J lost 2 bases, V lost 0 bases, and 2 bases had no gene match. The CDR3 totals 15 residues. Per germline, CDR1 SGHTA and CDR2 FQGNSA. Full variable domain (rest looked up from reference TRBV7-2 and TRBJ2-3): GAGVSQSPSNKVTEKGKDVELRCDPISGHTALYWYRQSLGQGLEFLIYFQGNSAPDKSGLPSDRFSAERTGGSVSTLTIQRTQQEDSAVYLCASSLAGGDTDTQYFGPGTRLTVL.

The sample holds a few counts of this clone. The gene calls are TRBV7-2 and TRBJ2-7, with a weak D call TRBD1 (6 bases). Germline V gene data show CDR1 as SGHTA and CDR2 as FQGNSA. The V and J ends lost 5 bases and 3 bases respectively, with 17 bases between them. The CDR3 is 15 residues long. The DNA for the CDR3 is TGTGCCAGCAGCCCGAGGGACAATTCAGTCTACGAGCAGTACTTC. It translates to CASSPRDNSVYEQYF.

This clone has only one observation. V gene TRBV29-1 combines with J gene TRBJ1-2; D possibly corresponds to TRBD1 (5 bases). Germline loops: CDR1 SQVTM, CDR2 ANQGSEA. The CDR3 length is 14 residues. Deletions cut 4 bases from V and 2 bases from J, with 14 bases between. The CDR3 reads CSVVGGRGNYGYTF. The CDR3 nucleotides are TGCAGCGTTGTGGGGGGTCGGGGGAACTATGGCTACACCTTC.

The chain joins TRBV5-6 to TRBJ2-5, with D tentatively TRBD1 (6 bases). The V end lost 4 bases, the J end lost 1 base, and 11 bases lay between the germline ends. The CDR3 contains 14 residues. CDR1 and CDR2 from the germline V gene are SGHDT and YYEEEE. The CDR3 DNA sequence: TGTGCCAGCAGCCGATGGACAGCCCAAGAGACCCAGTACTTC. It codes for CASSRWTAQETQYF.

This chain joins TRBV30 and TRBJ1-2, with TRBD1 matching over 8 bases. CDR3 length: 13 residues. J gave up 6 bases and V 7 bases, and 10 bases lay outside the gene matches. Germline-derived CDR1 and CDR2 are GTSNPN and SVGIG (reference sequence). CDR3 nucleotides: TGTGCCTCGAGCAGGGGGCTCGGGGATGGCTACACCTTC. Its translation is CASSRGLGDGYTF.

This rearrangement joins TRBV7-2 to TRBJ1-5, with D uncertain. This CDR3 is built from 17 residues. The V end was cut by 0 bases, the J end by 1 base, with 13 bases between. Germline values: CDR1 SGHTA, CDR2 FQGNSA. The CDR3 loop is CASSLALVLDSNQPQHF. The CDR3 region has the DNA TGTGCCAGCAGCTTAGCGCTTGTTCTAGACAGCAATCAGCCCCAGCATTTT.

The chain carries TRBV27 and TRBJ1-6; D is possibly TRBD1 (6 bases). The germline gives CDR1 MNHEY, CDR2 SMNVEV (reference sequence). This CDR3 has 14 amino acids. V was pared by 3 bases and J by 7 bases, with 10 bases between. The CDR3 protein is CASSFDRFNSPLHF. CDR3 DNA sequence: TGTGCCAGCAGTTTTGACAGGTTCAATTCACCCCTCCACTTT.

The rearrangement links TRBV4-1 to TRBJ1-5; 7 positions match TRBD1. V lost 3 bases and J lost 2; bases outside the gene matches: 4. This CDR3 comprises 15 residues. Germline V gene data show CDR1 as MGHRA and CDR2 as YSYEKL. In DNA, the CDR3 is TGCGCCAGCAGCCACAGACAGGGAGGCAATCAGCCCCAGCATTTT. As protein: CASSHRQGGNQPQHF.

V gene TRBV11-3 combines with J gene TRBJ2-1; tentative D call: TRBD1 (7 bases). Deletions cut 7 bases from V and 0 bases from J, with 25 bases between. Germline loops: CDR1 SGHNT, CDR2 YENEEA. The CDR3 loop spans 19 amino acids. The DNA of the CDR3 is TGTGCCAGCACCCCAGGCGGTCGGTCAGGGGGGAGCTCCTACAATGAGCAGTTCTTC. This codes for CASTPGGRSGGSSYNEQFF.

V gene TRBV19 combines with J gene TRBJ1-2; perhaps TRBD1 as D (5 bases). Germline CDR1 and CDR2: LNHDA and SQIVND (reference sequence). Trimming took off 3 bases at V and 1 base at J, with 9 bases between the two ends. This CDR3 comprises 14 residues. The DNA for the CDR3 is TGTGCCAGTAGTATTACAGGCTATAACTATGGCTACACCTTC. This encodes CASSITGYNYGYTF.

The rearrangement joins TRBV11-1 to TRBJ2-2, with D perhaps TRBD2 (6 bases). V gave up 5 bases and J gave up 5 bases, with 18 bases separating them. The CDR3 has 16 residues. The germline V gene has CDR1 SGHAT and CDR2 FQDESV (reference sequence). The CDR3, as DNA: TGTGCCAGCAGCCCAGGTGGTGGGGGGAGGACCGGGGAGCTGTTTTTT. Translation gives CASSPGGGGRTGELFF.

V is TRBV18 and J is TRBJ2-5; 11 bases are a match to TRBD1. The V gene's germline CDR1 is KGHSH and CDR2 LQKENI. The V and J ends lost 1 base and 2 bases, in that order; junction bases with no gene match: 6. This CDR3 contains 17 residues. DNA of the CDR3: TGTGCCAGCTCACCACGGGACAGGGGGAACGCACAAGAGACCCAGTACTTC. It codes for CASSPRDRGNAQETQYF.

The CDR3 is CASSGYGYTF. CDR3 in DNA: TGTGCCAGCTCGGGCTATGGCTACACCTTC. The chain carries TRBV2 and TRBJ1-2; D is unresolved. Germline V CDR1 and CDR2: SNHLY, FYNNEI. Between the trimmed V and J ends, which lost 8 bases and 4 bases, there was a span of 5 bases. This CDR3 has 10 residues.

The rearrangement uses TRBV30 and TRBJ1-3; possible D gene TRBD1, 6 bases. Germline V lookup: CDR1 GTSNPN, CDR2 SVGIG (reference sequence). Trimming took 4 bases from V and 0 from J, leaving 19 bases between them. There are 17 residues in the CDR3. CDR3 bases: TGTGCCTGGATTCCCTTCTCCGGACAGAACTCTGGAAACACCATATATTTT. This sequence encodes CAWIPFSGQNSGNTIYF. Full variable domain (outside the CDR3, taken from reference TRBV30 and TRBJ1-3): SQTIHQWPATLVQPVGSPLSLECTVEGTSNPNLYWYRQAAGRGLQLLFYSVGIGQISSEVPQNLSASRPQDRQFILSSKKLLLSDSGFYLCAWIPFSGQNSGNTIYFGEGSWLTVV.

The V call is TRBV2, the J call TRBJ1-1; 7 bases agree with TRBD1. Unmatched junction bases numbered 3, after V lost 2 bases and J lost 3 bases. Germline lookup yields CDR1 SNHLY and CDR2 FYNNEI. The CDR3 has 14 amino acids. CDR3 sequence reads: CASSERTGYTEAFF. The CDR3 bases are TGTGCCAGCAGTGAACGGACAGGCTACACTGAAGCTTTCTTT.

The rearrangement joins TRBV4-3 to TRBJ1-6; D is ambiguous. The CDR3 consists of 13 residues. Per germline, CDR1 LGHNA and CDR2 YSLEER. Trimming took 0 bases from V and 9 from J, leaving 6 bases between them. The CDR3 region is CASSQETGSPLHF. The DNA of the CDR3 is TGCGCCAGCAGCCAAGAAACTGGTTCACCCCTCCACTTT.

The J gene is TRBJ2-5, the V gene TRBV11-2, with a possible D match to TRBD2 (5 bases). CDR3 length: 15 residues. The germline CDR1 and CDR2 sequences are SGHAT and FQNNGV. V was clipped by 1 base and J by 5 bases, with 14 bases between them. The CDR3 DNA reads as TGTGCCAGCAGCTTAGCCCCTAGGAGAGGGGAGACCCAGTACTTC. Translating gives CASSLAPRRGETQYF.

On this clone: The sample carries other DNA sequences with the same CDR3. The gene calls are TRBV7-2 and TRBJ2-7; 7 nucleotides align to TRBD2. J was trimmed by 0 bases and V by 1 base; bases with no gene match: 3. The CDR3 loop spans 15 amino acids. The V gene's germline CDR1 is SGHTA and CDR2 FQGNSA. DNA for the CDR3: TGTGCCAGCAGCTTAGAGGCTAGCGGCTCCTACGAGCAGTACTTC. Protein sequence: CASSLEASGSYEQYF.